This T cell receptor beta chain was captured in a study of T cells in Graves' hyperthyroidism and ophthalmopathy (dated by TCRdb to the late 2010s). Study-level background: Peripheral blood was collected at initial diagnosis, before any treatment. In addition, the study compared T-cell repertoires in thyroid tissue and in blood from five or six Graves' hyperthyroidism patients. After blood sampling, hyperthyroidism patients were treated with methimazole at a starting dose of 30 mg daily, and ophthalmopathy patients were treated with high-dose intravenous methylprednisolone. TCR Vbeta CDR3 sequencing of some 140 peripheral blood samples (under 45 ophthalmopathy, over 70 hyperthyroidism and roughly 17 progressor patients) is reported in the paper. An independent validation cohort of fewer than 20 hyperthyroidism patients and 17 patients who later progressed to ophthalmopathy tested prospective prediction of ophthalmopathy. A discovery cohort of approximately 100 patients, about 44 with Graves' ophthalmopathy and fewer than 65 with stable Graves' hyperthyroidism, was used to find distinguishing TCR V-J signatures. The approximately 100 discovery patients were randomly split 7:3 into training and test sets.

What the work shows at the level of the full study, not this receptor alone: Most expanded thyroid clonotypes (frequency above 0.001) were also detected in blood, a finding suggesting that blood repertoires may reflect thyroid immune responses. A model built on a 13 V-J signature distinguished ophthalmopathy from stable hyperthyroidism, reaching about 89% sensitivity and about 81% specificity in cross-validation and 80%/75% in testing. In validation, the model predicted progression to ophthalmopathy with about 71% sensitivity and 72% to 75% specificity, a median of roughly seven months before onset. Sample size was not statistically predetermined, and blinding of investigators to group allocation was not performed.

The TCR beta CDR3 regions were amplified from RNA transcripts. The first round of RT-PCR for the TCR CDR3 was performed with the HTBI primer set and the Qiagen OneStep RT-PCR kit. Libraries were constructed in a second round of multiplex PCR, after which size selection and purification were carried out. Paired-end sequencing of the libraries was performed with 100 bp reads on an Illumina HiSeq2000. The authors' analysis ran thus. SOAPnuke was used to process the raw data, with reads discarded if the reads contained adapters or uncalled bases, had a mean Phred below 15, or lacked an exact constant-primer or identifier match. COPE v1.2.5 was used to merge high-quality paired reads, and clonotypes were defined as unique nucleotide sequences. Clonotypes were aligned to IMGT TRBV, TRBD and TRBJ reference segments using MiTCR v1.1. The analysis was restricted to V-J combinations with a frequency above 0.0001, which together covered about 99% of the repertoires. A TCS score was defined as the ratio between F50 (clonal expansion) and ExV (chaos), using BLOSUM62-based TCRdist between CDR3 peptides within each V-J. Welch's t-statistics and random forest reduced some 510 V-J features to about 13, which were used in a naive Bayes classifier (R e1071). TCRdb reprocessing: public reads trimmed at Q25 with fastp, clones called with MiXCR, in-frame beta chains kept. A single entry per CDR3 protein holds the most common genes and DNA from its merged rows. The V and J calls and clone size come from TCRdb's table, not from the authors' own analysis. Within this sample are some 490,000 distinct CDR3 sequences, with roughly 23% of them counted one time only. The ten largest clones take up 45% to 55% of the sample.

CDR1 MDHEN and CDR2 SYDVKM are derived from the germline V gene. The CDR3 covers 14 residues, taking in both the cysteine and the phenylalanine. CDR3 DNA is the only sequence kept; it has 42 bases, read in frame from the first base. Between the V and J ends, shortened by 1 base and 1 base respectively, the junction contains 7 bases. Moderately to severely active disease, a Clinical Activity Score of at least 3, a NOSPECS grade of at least 4, and a duration under 3 months were present in ophthalmopathy patients. Any patient with an uncontrolled infection, another autoimmune disease, pregnancy or lactation was excluded. Diagnoses relied on clinical symptoms, serum thyroxine and TRAb, thyroid ultrasound and orbital computed tomography. Ficoll-Paque density gradient centrifugation was used to isolate PBMCs from around 10 ml of fresh peripheral blood. Total RNA was extracted using Trizol reagent, and RNA quality was assessed on an Agilent 2100 Bioanalyzer.

Details on this clonotype: The clone's antigen remains unknown. No base quality information exists; no much larger clone differs at one position.

This clonotype was obtained from a woman aged 70-85 years with Graves' ophthalmopathy. Sequencing was done on a sample of blood. In this chain, TRBV28 is recombined with TRBJ1-1; the D gene assignment is ambiguous. The CDR3 in this case is CASSLLPRNTEAFF. The nucleotide sequence is TGTGCCAGCAGTTTATTGCCTAGGAACACTGAAGCTTTCTTT.